The 4 T cell receptor beta chains below all came from one sample that was sequenced in a study of cytomegalovirus exposure and HLA in healthy donors. The PCR contained 60 Vbeta and 13 Jbeta primers. Produced via immunoSEQ multiplex PCR; TCRdb's table is partial and in-frame only. Here the sample spans around 200,000 clones, roughly 76% being singletons. The sample comprised PBMCs. The receptors come from a man aged 40-55 years in good health and CMV-seropositive.

This clone was observed a handful of times. V usage is TRBV9 and J usage is TRBJ2-7, with 7 bases fitting TRBD1. Germline assignment: CDR1 SGDLS and CDR2 YYNGEE. J gave up 2 bases and V 3 bases, and 8 bases lay outside the gene matches. CDR3 length equals 15 residues. The CDR3 region is CASSAGTGDTYEQYF. CDR3 coding DNA: TGTGCCAGCAGCGCTGGAACAGGGGACACCTACGAGCAGTACTTC.

The chain is built from TRBV7-2 and TRBJ2-2, with 11 bases lining up with TRBD2. V lost 1 base and J lost 0; bases outside the gene matches: 4. There are 18 residues in the CDR3. Germline CDR1 and CDR2: SGHTA and FQGNSA. CDR3 loop: CASSLVPTSGANTGELFF. The CDR3 DNA sequence: TGTGCCAGCAGCTTAGTCCCGACTAGCGGGGCGAACACCGGGGAGCTGTTTTTT.

The chain is built from TRBV20-1 and TRBJ1-1; the D is unclear. The CDR3 consists of 11 residues. Trimming cost V 3 bases and J 5 bases, with 7 bases left between them. In germline, CDR1 is DFQATT, CDR2 SNEGSKA (reference sequence). The CDR3 sequence is CSASYITEAFF. CDR3 in DNA: TGCAGTGCTAGTTATATAACTGAAGCTTTCTTT.

The genes are TRBV11-1 and TRBJ1-1; 10 bases are a match to TRBD1. CDR1 SGHAT and CDR2 FQDESV come from the germline V gene (reference sequence). The trim removed 7 bases at V and 9 bases at J, leaving 14 bases unmatched. The CDR3 is 15 residues long. The CDR3 loop is CASTTPGQGGAKAFF. In nucleotides, the CDR3 is TGTGCCAGCACAACTCCTGGACAGGGGGGTGCCAAAGCTTTCTTT.